Listed here are 30 T cell receptor beta chains from one sample, sequenced in a study of CD8 T cells in Susac syndrome. With random hexamers, 0.5 to 1 ug RNA was reverse transcribed. One entry per CDR3 protein results from TCRdb running MiXCR on the immunoSEQ multiplex PCR reads. The sample has 120,000 or so distinct CDR3 sequences, roughly 94% seen once; the top ten hold about 0.13%. The sample taken for sequencing was CD4+ T cells from PBMCs. These receptors all stem from a human donor with multiple sclerosis.

The V call is TRBV29-1, the J call TRBJ1-1, with D possibly matching TRBD1 (5 bases). This CDR3 contains 13 residues. Trimming left V 8 bases short and J 0 bases short, with 13 bases between. Germline CDR1 and CDR2: SQVTM and ANQGSEA. The CDR3 reads CSSQSQVNTEAFF. In nucleotides, the CDR3 is TGCAGCTCCCAATCACAGGTGAACACTGAAGCTTTCTTT.

The chain is built from TRBV2 and TRBJ2-7, with 9 bases identical to TRBD1. The CDR3 runs to 13 residues. With 6 bases clipped from V and 5 bases from J, the junction kept 5 bases outside the gene matches. Germline loops: CDR1 SNHLY, CDR2 FYNNEI. CDR3: CASRGDRVDEQYF. The CDR3, as DNA: TGTGCCAGCAGGGGGGACAGGGTTGACGAGCAGTACTTC. Variable domain in full (rest from reference TRBV2 and TRBJ2-7): EPEVTQTPSHQVTQMGQEVILRCVPISNHLYFYWYRQILGQKVEFLVSFYNNEISEKSEIFDDQFSVERPDGSNFTLKIRSTKLEDSAMYFCASRGDRVDEQYFGPGTRLTVT.

The table lists this clonotype with a count of one. J is TRBJ2-3 and V is TRBV29-1, with TRBD2 matching 11 bases. The CDR3 runs 16 residues. In germline, CDR1 is SQVTM, CDR2 ANQGSEA. With 4 bases clipped from V and 0 bases from J, the junction kept 6 bases outside the gene matches. The CDR3 DNA follows: TGCAGCGTTGGACTAGCGGGACCTGCTAGCACAGATACGCAGTATTTT. Protein product: CSVGLAGPASTDTQYF.

The gene calls are TRBV29-1 and TRBJ1-2; D gene unclear. The CDR3 is made up of 14 amino acids. Germline CDR1 and CDR2: SQVTM and ANQGSEA. The ends were cut back, 4 bases at V and 9 bases at J, with 21 bases in the middle. CDR3 protein: CSVGARDRGKSYTF. DNA of the CDR3: TGCAGCGTTGGTGCCCGGGATAGAGGGAAGAGCTACACCTTC.

The V and J genes are TRBV6-2 or TRBV6-3 and TRBJ2-7, with D unclear. Germline CDR1 MNHEY, CDR2 SVGEGT. V dropped 5 bases and J dropped 1 base, with 9 bases sitting between them. The CDR3 is 13 residues long. The DNA of the CDR3 is TGTGCCAGCAGTGACGCTACATCCTACGAGCAGTACTTC. Translated, it gives CASSDATSYEQYF.

The genes are TRBV12-3 or TRBV12-4 and TRBJ1-2, with D maybe TRBD1 (5 bases). The CDR3 spans 15 residues. Trimming removed 1 base at V and 4 bases at J, with 13 bases between. The CDR3 protein is CASSLDSRGLYGYTF. For the CDR3, the DNA is TGTGCCAGCAGTTTAGATTCGAGGGGCCTCTATGGCTACACCTTC.

This clonotype came up once. The chain links TRBV20-1 to TRBJ2-1; no reliable D call. Germline V lookup: CDR1 DFQATT, CDR2 SNEGSKA (reference sequence). The CDR3 length is 12 residues. The ends were cut back, 7 bases at V and 8 bases at J, with 15 bases in the middle. The CDR3 DNA reads as TGCAGTGGGGCTAGGTCCTGGGATGAGCAGTTCTTC. Protein: CSGARSWDEQFF.

The V gene is TRBV5-8, the J gene TRBJ2-5, with 7 bases lining up with TRBD2. The junction had 11 bases not matched to a gene; V was cut back by 4 bases and J by 5 bases. The length of the CDR3 is 15 residues. Germline CDR1 is SGHTS and CDR2 is YDEGEE. CDR3 amino acids: CASSPRGTGGETQYF. The CDR3 DNA reads TGTGCCAGCAGCCCTCGCGGGACCGGGGGGGAGACCCAGTACTTC.

The genes are TRBV6-5 and TRBJ1-6; D gene uncertain. This CDR3 comprises 17 residues. Germline V CDR1 and CDR2: MNHEY, SVGAGI. The V and J ends lost 0 bases and 4 bases respectively, with 13 bases between them. The CDR3 reads CASSYSPELFYNSPLHF. The CDR3, as DNA: TGTGCCAGCAGTTACTCCCCAGAACTCTTTTATAATTCACCCCTCCACTTT.

This chain uses TRBV9 with TRBJ1-3; D perhaps matches TRBD1 (6 bases). This CDR3 spans 16 amino acids. The V end was cut by 4 bases, the J end by 7 bases, with 21 bases between. Germline CDR1 reads SGDLS; CDR2 reads YYNGEE. CDR3 sequence reads: CASSTGGAVVGNTIYF. The CDR3 region has the DNA TGTGCCAGCAGCACCGGGGGGGCTGTTGTCGGGAACACCATATATTTT.

V and J are TRBV7-2 and TRBJ1-5; D is uncertain. The CDR3 is 14 residues long. V lost 3 bases and J lost 0, with 6 bases in between. Germline-derived CDR1 and CDR2 are SGHTA and FQGNSA. This CDR3 reads CASSFTTSNQPQHF. CDR3 nucleotides: TGTGCCAGCAGCTTTACTACTAGCAATCAGCCCCAGCATTTT.

The CDR3 loop is CASSQATSGGRSYNEQFF. For the CDR3, the DNA is TGCGCCAGCAGCCAAGCGACTAGCGGGGGGCGCTCCTACAATGAGCAGTTCTTC. This sequence joins TRBV4-3 and TRBJ2-1; 13 nucleotides line up with TRBD2. J lost 0 bases, V lost 1 base, and 3 bases had no gene match. Germline V gives CDR1 LGHNA, CDR2 YSLEER. The CDR3 loop spans 18 amino acids.

The rearrangement joins TRBV7-9 to TRBJ2-3, with TRBD1 matching over 7 bases. Germline V gives CDR1 SEHNR, CDR2 FQNEAQ (reference sequence). There are 13 residues in the CDR3. The trim removed 5 bases at V and 4 bases at J, leaving 3 bases unmatched. Here the CDR3 reads CASSTDRPDTQYF. The CDR3, as DNA: TGTGCCAGCAGCACGGACAGGCCAGATACGCAGTATTTT.

The chain employs TRBV20-1 and TRBJ2-5; D is ambiguous. With 0 bases removed from V and 2 bases from J, the gap between germline ends came to 7 bases. Germline V gene data show CDR1 as DFQATT and CDR2 as SNEGSKA (reference sequence). This CDR3 contains 13 residues. CDR3 nucleotide sequence: TGCAGTGCTAGAGATTCTAATCAAGAGACCCAGTACTTC. It is translated as CSARDSNQETQYF.

This clonotype appeared a single time. The chain recombines TRBV20-1 with TRBJ1-1; possible D gene TRBD1, 5 bases. V was pared by 3 bases and J by 0 bases, with 11 bases between. The CDR3 has 14 residues. Germline assignment: CDR1 DFQATT and CDR2 SNEGSKA (reference sequence). CDR3 sequence reads: CSASPRVLNTEAFF. CDR3 nucleotides: TGCAGTGCTAGCCCCAGGGTTCTGAACACTGAAGCTTTCTTT.

The J gene is TRBJ1-5, the V gene TRBV7-2, with a tentative D call TRBD1 (5 bases). The ends were cut back, 2 bases at V and 3 bases at J, with 11 bases in the middle. CDR3 length: 15 amino acids. Germline-derived CDR1 and CDR2 are SGHTA and FQGNSA. The CDR3 nucleotides read TGTGCCAGCAGCTTACAAGGAGGGGTCAATCAGCCCCAGCATTTT. Its translation: CASSLQGGVNQPQHF.

The chain joins TRBV7-8 to TRBJ2-7; a possible D gene is TRBD2 (5 bases). Deletions cut 5 bases from V and 4 bases from J, with 9 bases between. This CDR3 is 12 amino acids long. CDR1 and CDR2 from the germline V gene are SGHVS and FQNEAQ. The CDR3 protein is CASSHTGYEQYF. In DNA, the CDR3 is TGTGCCAGCAGCCACACGGGATACGAGCAGTACTTC.

In its sample, this clonotype was seen once. The J gene is TRBJ1-2, the V gene TRBV7-2, with 7 bases fitting TRBD1. Losses at the gene ends were 1 base for V and 6 bases for J; bases not matched to a gene: 5. The CDR3 loop spans 14 amino acids. Germline V gene data show CDR1 as SGHTA and CDR2 as FQGNSA. CDR3 DNA sequence: TGTGCCAGCAGCTTAGGACAGGGTCTCCATGGCTACACCTTC. It codes for CASSLGQGLHGYTF.

J is TRBJ2-7 and V is TRBV12-3 or TRBV12-4, with 7 bases fitting TRBD1. V gave up 4 bases and J gave up 7 bases; unmatched junction bases: 10. This CDR3 contains 14 residues. The DNA of the CDR3 is TGTGCCAGCAGTTCCGGGACAGACGGACGAGAGCAGTACTTC. Its protein product is CASSSGTDGREQYF.

This rearrangement joins TRBV15 to TRBJ2-1; D tentatively reads TRBD1 or TRBD2 (5 bases each). The germline V gene encodes CDR1 LNHNV and CDR2 YYDKDF (reference sequence). V was clipped by 1 base and J by 4 bases, with 17 bases between them. The length of the CDR3 is 17 residues. The CDR3 sequence is CATSRGFHRDRYNEQFF. CDR3 nucleotide sequence: TGTGCCACCAGCAGAGGATTTCACCGGGACCGTTACAATGAGCAGTTCTTC.

This clonotype was seen only once. The chain employs TRBV29-1 and TRBJ1-1; D uncertain. V gave up 6 bases and J gave up 1 base, with 15 bases separating them. Germline CDR1 is SQVTM and CDR2 is ANQGSEA. The CDR3 loop spans 14 amino acids. The CDR3 spells CSVKVRTTNTEAFF. The CDR3 nucleotides read TGCAGCGTGAAGGTTCGGACCACGAACACTGAAGCTTTCTTT.

The V call is TRBV20-1, the J call TRBJ2-1; 8 bases are a match to TRBD2. The germline V gene encodes CDR1 DFQATT and CDR2 SNEGSKA (reference sequence). V shed 3 bases, J shed 3 bases, and the junction held 7 bases outside the gene matches. The CDR3 has 15 residues. CDR3 coding DNA: TGCAGTGCTAGGGGGACGGGGGGGCGCTACAATGAGCAGTTCTTC. This encodes CSARGTGGRYNEQFF.

V gene TRBV30 combines with J gene TRBJ2-1, with TRBD2 matching over 8 bases. V gave up 5 bases and J gave up 9 bases; unmatched junction bases: 12. This CDR3 has 14 amino acids. Germline loops: CDR1 GTSNPN, CDR2 SVGIG (reference sequence). The DNA of the CDR3 is TGTGCCTGGGCCCCGAGCGGGAGTACGAGTGAGCAGTTCTTC. Translated: CAWAPSGSTSEQFF.

The chain has TRBV27 and TRBJ2-1, with TRBD2 identical over 9 bases. Losses at the gene ends were 4 bases for V and 3 bases for J; bases not matched to a gene: 10. This CDR3 contains 17 residues. Germline V gene sequence: CDR1 MNHEY, CDR2 SMNVEV (reference sequence). As DNA, the CDR3 is TGTGCCAGCAGTTCCCAAAGCGGGGGGTCCAACTACAATGAGCAGTTCTTC. Translation: CASSSQSGGSNYNEQFF.

The genes are TRBV20-1 and TRBJ2-7; D perhaps matches TRBD2 (6 bases). There are 13 residues in the CDR3. Germline-derived CDR1 and CDR2 are DFQATT and SNEGSKA (reference sequence). The V gene lost 5 bases and the J gene lost 5 bases, with 16 bases spanning the gap. For the CDR3, the DNA is TGCAGTGCTCGCTCCTGGGGAGGAGACGAGCAGTACTTC. Protein: CSARSWGGDEQYF.

V and J are TRBV18 and TRBJ1-1; TRBD1 matches 7 bases. From germline, CDR1 is KGHSH and CDR2 LQKENI. Losses at the gene ends were 6 bases for V and 3 bases for J; bases not matched to a gene: 7. The CDR3 is made up of 14 amino acids. The CDR3 spells CASSTGQGHTEAFF. DNA for the CDR3: TGTGCCAGCTCGACAGGGCAGGGGCACACTGAAGCTTTCTTT.

J is TRBJ1-6 and V is TRBV27; the D gene is possibly TRBD1 (5 bases). Trimming took 1 base from V and 10 from J, leaving 14 bases between them. Germline CDR1 reads MNHEY; CDR2 reads SMNVEV (reference sequence). This CDR3 region has 15 residues. CDR3 DNA: TGTGCCAGCAGTTTATACCGTGGCAGGGAGTCACCCCTCCACTTT. Protein sequence: CASSLYRGRESPLHF.

The rearrangement links TRBV7-9 to TRBJ2-3, with 8 bases lining up with TRBD2. Germline CDR1 and CDR2: SEHNR and FQNEAQ (reference sequence). There are 15 residues in the CDR3. The V and J ends lost 0 bases and 7 bases, in that order; junction bases with no gene match: 6. The CDR3 DNA is TGTGCCAGCAGCTTAGCACTAGCGGTGGTCTATACGCAGTATTTT. This encodes CASSLALAVVYTQYF. Complete variable domain (other parts from reference TRBV7-9 and TRBJ2-3): DTGVSQNPRHKITKRGQNVTFRCDPISEHNRLYWYRQTLGQGPEFLTYFQNEAQLEKSRLLSDRFSAERPKGSFSTLEIQRTEQGDSAMYLCASSLALAVVYTQYFGPGTRLTVL.

This clonotype was picked up one time. Here the CDR3 reads CAWSAGQGKNQPQHF. The CDR3 bases are TGTGCCTGGAGCGCGGGACAGGGAAAAAATCAGCCCCAGCATTTT. The chain carries TRBV30 and TRBJ1-5; 9 nucleotides match TRBD1. V was clipped by 3 bases and J by 4 bases; unmatched bases: 7. The germline V gene encodes CDR1 GTSNPN and CDR2 SVGIG (reference sequence). CDR3 length equals 15 residues.

This clonotype has just one count. This chain connects TRBV30 to TRBJ2-7; TRBD2 might be the D (5 bases). Per the germline V gene, CDR1 is GTSNPN and CDR2 is SVGIG (reference sequence). This CDR3 is built from 14 residues. V lost 5 bases and J lost 2, with 16 bases in between. CDR3 residues: CAWGWAGRTYEQYF. The CDR3 DNA reads TGTGCCTGGGGATGGGCGGGCCGCACCTACGAGCAGTACTTC.